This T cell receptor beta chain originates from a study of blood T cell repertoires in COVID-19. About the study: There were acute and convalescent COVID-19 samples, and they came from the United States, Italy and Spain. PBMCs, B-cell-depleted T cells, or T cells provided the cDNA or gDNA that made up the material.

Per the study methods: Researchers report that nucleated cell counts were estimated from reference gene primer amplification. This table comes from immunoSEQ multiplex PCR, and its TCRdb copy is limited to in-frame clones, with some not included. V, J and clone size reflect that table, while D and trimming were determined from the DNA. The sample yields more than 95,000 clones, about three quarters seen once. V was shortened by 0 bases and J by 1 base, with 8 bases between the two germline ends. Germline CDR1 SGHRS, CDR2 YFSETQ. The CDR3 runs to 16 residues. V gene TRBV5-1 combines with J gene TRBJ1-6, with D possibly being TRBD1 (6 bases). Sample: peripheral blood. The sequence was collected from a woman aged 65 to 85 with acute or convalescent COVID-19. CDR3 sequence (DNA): TGCGCCAGCAGCTTGGTACAGGGTTCCTATAATTCACCCCTCCACTTT. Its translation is CASSLVQGSYNSPLHF.